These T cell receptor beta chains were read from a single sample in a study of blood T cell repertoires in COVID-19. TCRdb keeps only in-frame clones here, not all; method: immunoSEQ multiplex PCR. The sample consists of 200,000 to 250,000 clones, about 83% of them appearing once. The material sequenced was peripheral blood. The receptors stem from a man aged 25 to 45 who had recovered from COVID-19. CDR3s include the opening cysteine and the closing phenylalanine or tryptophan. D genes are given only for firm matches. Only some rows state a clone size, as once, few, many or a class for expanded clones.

CDR3 protein: CSVEDRQVSSGYTF
CDR3 DNA: TGCAGCGTTGAAGATCGACAGGTTTCGTCTGGCTACACCTTC
V gene: TRBV29-1
clone size: NA
J gene: TRBJ1-2
D gene: NA

CDR3 protein: CASSPGRGPYEQYF
CDR3 DNA: TGTGCCAGCAGCCCCGGCAGAGGGCCCTACGAGCAGTACTTC
V gene: TRBV5-5
clone size: NA
J gene: TRBJ2-7
D gene: NA

CDR3 protein: CASSGRGGRDTQYF
CDR3 DNA: TGTGCCAGCAGTGGTAGGGGGGGGAGGGATACGCAGTATTTT
V gene: TRBV2
clone size: NA
J gene: TRBJ2-3
D gene: NA

CDR3 protein: CASSLWGIETQYF
CDR3 DNA: TGCGCCAGCAGCTTGTGGGGCATAGAGACCCAGTACTTC
V gene: TRBV5-1
clone size: NA
J gene: TRBJ2-5
D gene: NA

CDR3 protein: CASSPPTGANEKLFF
CDR3 DNA: TGCGCCAGCAGCCCGCCAACAGGGGCTAATGAAAAACTGTTTTTT
V gene: TRBV5-1
clone size: NA
J gene: TRBJ1-4
D gene: TRBD1

CDR3 protein: CASRDRGSYNSPLHF
CDR3 DNA: TGTGCCAGTAGGGACAGGGGCTCCTATAATTCACCCCTCCACTTT
V gene: TRBV19
clone size: once
J gene: TRBJ1-6
D gene: TRBD1

CDR3 protein: CASSRTGQGEETQYF
CDR3 DNA: TGTGCCAGCAGCCGAACAGGACAGGGGGAAGAGACCCAGTACTTC
V gene: TRBV7-9
clone size: NA
J gene: TRBJ2-5
D gene: TRBD1

CDR3 protein: CASSVQSSADTQYF
CDR3 DNA: TGTGCCAGCAGCGTACAGTCTAGCGCAGATACGCAGTATTTT
V gene: TRBV9
clone size: NA
J gene: TRBJ2-3
D gene: NA

CDR3 protein: CASSPGGATYQETQYF
CDR3 DNA: TGCGCCAGCAGCCCGGGGGGGGCAACGTACCAAGAGACCCAGTACTTC
V gene: TRBV4-1
clone size: NA
J gene: TRBJ2-5
D gene: TRBD2

CDR3 protein: CASTPRNDSPLHF
CDR3 DNA: TGTGCCAGCACCCCCAGGAACGATTCACCCCTCCACTTT
V gene: TRBV2
clone size: NA
J gene: TRBJ1-6
D gene: NA

CDR3 protein: CASSLDSYNPNTEAFF
CDR3 DNA: TGTGCCAGCAGCTTGGACAGCTATAACCCGAACACTGAAGCTTTCTTT
V gene: TRBV11-2
clone size: NA
J gene: TRBJ1-1
D gene: NA

CDR3 protein: CASSLMGTSTDTQYF
CDR3 DNA: TGCGCCAGCAGCTTGATGGGGACTAGCACAGATACGCAGTATTTT
V gene: TRBV5-1
clone size: NA
J gene: TRBJ2-3
D gene: NA

CDR3 protein: CASSYGDRQVQETQYF
CDR3 DNA: TGTGCCAGCAGCTACGGGGACAGACAAGTCCAAGAGACCCAGTACTTC
V gene: TRBV5-8
clone size: NA
J gene: TRBJ2-5
D gene: TRBD1

CDR3 protein: CASSPQGAPYNEQFF
CDR3 DNA: TGTGCCAGCAGCCCTCAGGGGGCCCCCTACAATGAGCAGTTCTTC
V gene: TRBV5-5
clone size: few
J gene: TRBJ2-1
D gene: TRBD1

CDR3 protein: CASSRSGDTQYF
CDR3 DNA: TGTGCCAGCAGTCGAAGCGGGGATACGCAGTATTTT
V gene: TRBV2
clone size: NA
J gene: TRBJ2-3
D gene: NA

CDR3 protein: CASSGSGTHAYNEQFF
CDR3 DNA: TGTGCCAGCAGCGGATCCGGGACACACGCCTACAATGAGCAGTTCTTC
V gene: TRBV7-9
clone size: NA
J gene: TRBJ2-1
D gene: NA

CDR3 protein: CASSSVDWTAEAFF
CDR3 DNA: TGTGCCAGCAGCTCCGTTGACTGGACAGCTGAAGCTTTCTTT
V gene: TRBV11-2
clone size: NA
J gene: TRBJ1-1
D gene: NA

CDR3 protein: CASSGQSNQPQHF
CDR3 DNA: TGTGCCAGCAGCGGACAGAGCAATCAGCCCCAGCATTTT
V gene: TRBV7-9
clone size: NA
J gene: TRBJ1-5
D gene: NA

CDR3 protein: CASSLHYSYNSPLHF
CDR3 DNA: TGTGCCAGCAGTTTACACTACTCCTATAATTCACCCCTCCACTTT
V gene: TRBV28
clone size: NA
J gene: TRBJ1-6
D gene: NA

CDR3 protein: CASSLTGTRSPEQFF
CDR3 DNA: TGCGCCAGCAGCTTAACCGGGACTAGGAGTCCTGAGCAGTTCTTC
V gene: TRBV5-1
clone size: NA
J gene: TRBJ2-1
D gene: TRBD2

CDR3 protein: CASSEYSIEKSGANVLTF
CDR3 DNA: TGTGCCAGCAGTGAATACAGTATTGAAAAATCTGGGGCCAACGTCCTGACTTTC
V gene: TRBV25-1
clone size: NA
J gene: TRBJ2-6
D gene: NA

CDR3 protein: CARSRGTSNGEQFF
CDR3 DNA: TGTGCCAGAAGCCGGGGGACTAGCAACGGTGAGCAGTTCTTC
V gene: TRBV5-3
clone size: few
J gene: TRBJ2-1
D gene: TRBD2

CDR3 protein: CASSPGQGNYGYTF
CDR3 DNA: TGCGCCAGCAGCCCCGGACAGGGTAACTATGGCTACACCTTC
V gene: TRBV5-1
clone size: NA
J gene: TRBJ1-2
D gene: TRBD1

CDR3 protein: CASSPRMELTEETQYF
CDR3 DNA: TGTGCCAGCTCACCTCGAATGGAACTAACGGAAGAGACCCAGTACTTC
V gene: TRBV18
clone size: NA
J gene: TRBJ2-5
D gene: NA

CDR3 protein: CASSEDFGGADTQYF
CDR3 DNA: TGCGCCAGCAGTGAGGACTTCGGGGGAGCAGATACGCAGTATTTT
V gene: TRBV10-1
clone size: NA
J gene: TRBJ2-3
D gene: NA

CDR3 protein: CASSRQGHSGANVLTF
CDR3 DNA: TGTGCCAGCAGCAGACAGGGCCACTCTGGGGCCAACGTCCTGACTTTC
V gene: TRBV7-3
clone size: NA
J gene: TRBJ2-6
D gene: TRBD1

CDR3 protein: CASSQDGTSGPDTQYF
CDR3 DNA: TGTGCCAGCAGCCAAGATGGGACTAGCGGTCCAGATACGCAGTATTTT
V gene: TRBV4-2
clone size: NA
J gene: TRBJ2-3
D gene: TRBD2

CDR3 protein: CASSLQGDDYGYTF
CDR3 DNA: TGTGCCAGCAGCTTACAGGGGGATGACTATGGCTACACCTTC
V gene: TRBV7-9
clone size: once
J gene: TRBJ1-2
D gene: TRBD1

CDR3 protein: CASSIGAHVVADTQYF
CDR3 DNA: TGTGCCAGTAGTATAGGAGCCCATGTCGTCGCAGATACGCAGTATTTT
V gene: TRBV19
clone size: NA
J gene: TRBJ2-3
D gene: NA

CDR3 protein: CASSQDSASGGLDTQYF
CDR3 DNA: TGTGCCAGCAGCCAAGATTCCGCTAGCGGGGGTTTGGATACGCAGTATTTT
V gene: TRBV4-2
clone size: NA
J gene: TRBJ2-3
D gene: TRBD2

CDR3 protein: CASSHRGALLQETQYF
CDR3 DNA: TGTGCCAGCAGCCACCGGGGGGCCCTACTCCAAGAGACCCAGTACTTC
V gene: TRBV3-1/TRBV3-2
clone size: NA
J gene: TRBJ2-5
D gene: NA

CDR3 protein: CASSPHPPPTNEQYF
CDR3 DNA: TGTGCCAGCTCACCACATCCCCCCCCCACAAACGAGCAGTACTTC
V gene: TRBV18
clone size: NA
J gene: TRBJ2-7
D gene: NA

CDR3 protein: CATNLAGGPAWFF
CDR3 DNA: TGTGCCACAAATCTAGCGGGGGGCCCCGCTTGGTTCTTC
V gene: TRBV10-3
clone size: few
J gene: TRBJ2-1
D gene: TRBD2

CDR3 protein: CASSGRGDYNEQFF
CDR3 DNA: TGCGCCAGCAGCGGGCGGGGGGACTACAATGAGCAGTTCTTC
V gene: TRBV4-1
clone size: NA
J gene: TRBJ2-1
D gene: TRBD2

CDR3 protein: CASSQITGEEDYGYTF
CDR3 DNA: TGCGCCAGCAGTCAAATTACAGGGGAGGAAGACTATGGCTACACCTTC
V gene: TRBV23-1
clone size: once
J gene: TRBJ1-2
D gene: TRBD1

CDR3 protein: CASSRTENTEAFF
CDR3 DNA: TGTGCCAGCAGTCGAACAGAGAACACTGAAGCTTTCTTT
V gene: TRBV3-1/TRBV3-2
clone size: NA
J gene: TRBJ1-1
D gene: NA

CDR3 protein: CASSSYRDNERNEQFF
CDR3 DNA: TGTGCCAGCAGCTCCTACCGGGACAACGAGAGGAATGAGCAGTTCTTC
V gene: TRBV7-8
clone size: NA
J gene: TRBJ2-1
D gene: NA

CDR3 protein: CASRLRDSPLHF
CDR3 DNA: TGTGCCAGCAGGCTCAGGGATTCACCCCTCCACTTT
V gene: TRBV3-1/TRBV3-2
clone size: once
J gene: TRBJ1-6
D gene: NA

CDR3 protein: CASSYEGYYQPQHF
CDR3 DNA: TGTGCCAGCAGTTACGAGGGTTACTATCAGCCCCAGCATTTT
V gene: TRBV6-2/TRBV6-3
clone size: NA
J gene: TRBJ1-5
D gene: NA

CDR3 protein: CASSLTGSDTGELFF
CDR3 DNA: TGTGCCAGCTCACTGACAGGGTCAGACACCGGGGAGCTGTTTTTT
V gene: TRBV18
clone size: NA
J gene: TRBJ2-2
D gene: TRBD1

CDR3 protein: CASRPYQSNQPQHF
CDR3 DNA: TGTGCCAGCAGACCATACCAGAGCAATCAGCCCCAGCATTTT
V gene: TRBV5-5
clone size: few
J gene: TRBJ1-5
D gene: NA

CDR3 protein: CASSAGTGKNTEAFF
CDR3 DNA: TGTGCCAGCAGTGCCGGGACAGGGAAAAACACTGAAGCTTTCTTT
V gene: TRBV27
clone size: NA
J gene: TRBJ1-1
D gene: TRBD1

CDR3 protein: CASSERGLPYNEQFF
CDR3 DNA: TGTGCCAGCAGTGAACGGGGACTCCCTTACAATGAGCAGTTCTTC
V gene: TRBV6-1
clone size: NA
J gene: TRBJ2-1
D gene: NA

CDR3 protein: CASSIRFNEQFF
CDR3 DNA: TGTGCCAGTAGTATTAGATTCAATGAGCAGTTCTTC
V gene: TRBV19
clone size: NA
J gene: TRBJ2-1
D gene: NA

CDR3 protein: CASSLYRSYNEQFF
CDR3 DNA: TGTGCCAGCAGCTTATATCGCTCCTACAATGAGCAGTTCTTC
V gene: TRBV7-2
clone size: once
J gene: TRBJ2-1
D gene: NA

CDR3 protein: CASSYSSTNEQFF
CDR3 DNA: TGTGCCAGCAGTTACTCTAGCACTAATGAGCAGTTCTTC
V gene: TRBV6-6
clone size: NA
J gene: TRBJ2-1
D gene: NA

CDR3 protein: CASSRRGAGNTIYF
CDR3 DNA: TGTGCCAGCAGCCGCCGGGGGGCTGGAAACACCATATATTTT
V gene: TRBV5-6
clone size: NA
J gene: TRBJ1-3
D gene: NA

CDR3 protein: CASSTTFAPGAKNIQYF
CDR3 DNA: TGTGCCAGCAGCACGACCTTTGCCCCAGGGGCTAAAAACATTCAGTACTTC
V gene: TRBV7-9
clone size: once
J gene: TRBJ2-4
D gene: NA

CDR3 protein: CASGLPTRTGELFF
CDR3 DNA: TGTGCCAGCGGCCTCCCGACACGGACCGGGGAGCTGTTTTTT
V gene: TRBV6-2/TRBV6-3
clone size: NA
J gene: TRBJ2-2
D gene: NA

CDR3 protein: CASSDRVGNQPQHF
CDR3 DNA: TGTGCCAGCAGTGACAGGGTGGGCAATCAGCCCCAGCATTTT
V gene: TRBV2
clone size: NA
J gene: TRBJ1-5
D gene: NA